Shown below are 15 T cell receptor beta chains from a single sample sequenced in a study of siplizumab effects on memory and regulatory T cells. TCRdb keeps only in-frame clones here, not all; method: immunoSEQ multiplex PCR. The sample has some 110,000 clones; about 94% are singletons. The sample consisted of Tregs sorted from blood. Every receptor here comes from a human donor in good health.

The chain employs TRBV2 and TRBJ1-2, with TRBD1 as a possible D gene (6 bases). Trimming took off 6 bases at V and 7 bases at J, with 18 bases between the two ends. The CDR3 loop spans 14 amino acids. Per germline, CDR1 SNHLY and CDR2 FYNNEI. The CDR3: CASRGTLGFAGYTF. The CDR3 DNA follows: TGTGCCAGCAGGGGGACACTGGGTTTTGCTGGCTACACCTTC.

The chain joins TRBV20-1 to TRBJ1-2; weak D call: TRBD1 (5 bases). The ends were cut back, 4 bases at V and 2 bases at J, with 5 bases in the middle. Germline CDR1 DFQATT, CDR2 SNEGSKA (reference sequence). This CDR3 region has 11 residues. CDR3 coding DNA: TGCAGTGCTACAGGGAACTATGGCTACACCTTC. Its translation is CSATGNYGYTF.

The genes are TRBV6-5 and TRBJ1-6; a weak D match, TRBD1 (6 bases). V was shortened by 0 bases and J by 8 bases, with 11 bases between the two germline ends. Germline CDR1 and CDR2: MNHEY and SVGAGI. This CDR3 has 15 residues. The CDR3 coding sequence is TGTGCCAGCAGTTACTCGTCACAGGGTTATTCACCCCTCCACTTT. Translation: CASSYSSQGYSPLHF.

This clone was seen a few times. Its ends do not fully match the called genes, so a read error is possible. V gene TRBV7-2 combines with J gene TRBJ2-3, with 9 bases fitting TRBD2. The CDR3 totals 11 residues. Germline V lookup: CDR1 SGHTA, CDR2 FQGNSA. Here the CDR3 reads CASSLETSGTF. The CDR3, as DNA: TGTGCCAGCAGCTTAGAGACTAGCGGAACTTTT.

J is TRBJ2-2 and V is TRBV11-1; no definite D call. The CDR3 spans 16 residues. The V end lost 5 bases, the J end lost 4 bases, and 17 bases lay between the germline ends. The germline V gene encodes CDR1 SGHAT and CDR2 FQDESV (reference sequence). The CDR3 is CASSPQPDASTGELFF. As DNA, the CDR3 is TGTGCCAGCAGCCCTCAACCGGACGCGAGCACCGGGGAGCTGTTTTTT. The complete variable domain, with remaining parts taken from reference TRBV11-1 and TRBJ2-2, reads EAEVAQSPRYKITEKSQAVAFWCDPISGHATLYWYRQILGQGPELLVQFQDESVVDDSQLPKDRFSAERLKGVDSTLKIQPAELGDSAMYLCASSPQPDASTGELFFGEGSRLTVL.

The DNA for the CDR3 is TGTGCCAGCAGGCGGGGGTTCTATGGCTACACCTTC. It encodes CASRRGFYGYTF. This rearrangement joins TRBV6-5 to TRBJ1-2; tentatively, D is TRBD1 (5 bases). V shed 6 bases and J shed 4 bases, with 9 bases lying between them. CDR1 and CDR2 from the germline V gene are MNHEY and SVGAGI. The CDR3 is made up of 12 amino acids.

J is TRBJ2-5 and V is TRBV18, with D tentatively TRBD1 (6 bases). The germline V gene has CDR1 KGHSH and CDR2 LQKENI. Trimming removed 6 bases from V and 6 bases from J, with 14 bases in between. This CDR3 comprises 13 residues. CDR3 protein: CASSPTGIQTQYF. The CDR3, as DNA: TGTGCCAGCTCGCCTACAGGGATTCAGACCCAGTACTTC.

V and J are TRBV5-6 and TRBJ1-2; unclear D gene. The CDR3 runs 12 residues. V shed 0 bases and J shed 8 bases, with 8 bases lying between them. From germline, CDR1 is SGHDT and CDR2 YYEEEE. DNA of the CDR3: TGTGCCAGCAGCTTGGCGAGACGCGGCTACACCTTC. Translating it yields CASSLARRGYTF.

In the case of this clone: The same CDR3 can be traced to other DNA sequences in this sample. The rearrangement links TRBV5-4 to TRBJ2-1; the D is unclear. The CDR3 extends over 15 amino acids. CDR1 is SGHNT, CDR2 YYREEE, per germline (reference sequence). V was pared by 0 bases and J by 7 bases, with 14 bases between. The CDR3 loop is CASSLVGLGDNEQFF. The DNA for the CDR3 is TGTGCCAGCAGCTTGGTAGGTCTTGGGGATAATGAGCAGTTCTTC.

The J gene is TRBJ2-5, the V gene TRBV6-5, with TRBD2 identical over 7 bases. V shed 6 bases, J shed 3 bases, and the junction held 4 bases outside the gene matches. Germline CDR1 is MNHEY and CDR2 is SVGAGI. The CDR3 contains 13 residues. The CDR3 DNA sequence: TGTGCCAGCAGCGCGGGGGTGGAAGAGACCCAGTACTTC. It specifies CASSAGVEETQYF.

Worth noting for this clone: One end of the junction is discordant with germline, which a read error may explain. V and J are TRBV19 and TRBJ1-5; D unclear. This CDR3 is 13 amino acids long. Per germline, CDR1 LNHDA and CDR2 SQIVND (reference sequence). This CDR3 reads CASSNHPNQPQHF. The DNA for the CDR3 is TGTGCCAGCAGTAATCACCCCAATCAGCCCCAGCATTTT.

A single count supports this clone. The V call is TRBV30, the J call TRBJ1-2; 9 nucleotides line up with TRBD1. The CDR3 is made up of 12 amino acids. CDR1 is GTSNPN, CDR2 SVGIG, per germline (reference sequence). V dropped 3 bases and J dropped 6; count of bases not matched to a gene: 2. The CDR3 DNA reads as TGTGCCTGGAGCACAGGGGGCGATGGCTACACCTTC. Translated, it gives CAWSTGGDGYTF.

The CDR3 sequence: CASSQTGNTEAFF. The CDR3 DNA sequence: TGTGCCAGCAGTCAGACAGGGAACACTGAAGCTTTCTTT. The V and J genes are TRBV6-5 and TRBJ1-1; D perhaps matches TRBD1 (6 bases). Trimming left V 5 bases short and J 1 base short, with 8 bases between. Germline V gene data show CDR1 as MNHEY and CDR2 as SVGAGI. This CDR3 is 13 amino acids long.

The genes are TRBV21-1 and TRBJ2-1; the table's D gene call, TRBD2, was not cross checked with the DNA. TRBV21-1 is a pseudogene segment. The CDR3 is 17 amino acids. CDR3 sequence (DNA): TGTGCCAGTTGGAACTTTATGGGACTAGCGGGGTCTGTTGAGCAGTTCTTC. It translates to CASWNFMGLAGSVEQFF.

The chain uses TRBV10-2 and TRBJ1-2, with D perhaps TRBD1 (5 bases). With 5 bases removed from V and 4 bases from J, the gap between germline ends came to 8 bases. This CDR3 spans 12 amino acids. CDR1 is WSHSY, CDR2 SAAADI, per germline. The CDR3 bases are TGCGCCAGCAGTCGACAGTTCTATGGCTACACCTTC. It translates to CASSRQFYGYTF.